A selection of T cell receptor beta chains follows, all from one sample in a study of CD8+CD57+ T cells in acquired aplastic anemia. TCRdb reprocessed the reads via MiXCR and lists one record per CDR3 protein. Of 180,000 or so distinct CDR3 sequences in the sample, roughly 50% were seen once. Input material: sorted CD4+, CD8+, or CD8+CD57+ T cells (not recorded which) from PBMCs. The receptor source for this set is a human donor with aplastic anemia. Both conserved end residues are part of each CDR3. A D gene is named only where the DNA matches it firmly. Where a row states a size, it is once, few, many or the class of an expanded clone; other rows omit it.

CDR3: CASSSTGRYGYTF; DNA: TGCGCCAGCAGCTCTACAGGACGCTATGGCTACACCTTC; length: 13; J: TRBJ1-2; V: TRBV5-1; size: .; D: .
CDR3: CASSFVGFYGYTF; DNA: TGTGCCAGCAGTTTCGTGGGTTTCTATGGCTACACCTTC; length: 13; J: TRBJ1-2; V: TRBV27; size: .; D: .
CDR3: CASSPRTGQSYGYTF; DNA: TGTGCCAGCAGTCCCAGGACAGGGCAAAGCTATGGCTACACCTTC; length: 15; J: TRBJ1-2; V: TRBV2; size: .; D: TRBD1
CDR3: CASSPWAGASNSPLHF; DNA: TGTGCCAGCAGCCCTTGGGCGGGAGCAAGTAATTCACCCCTCCACTTT; length: 16; J: TRBJ1-6; V: TRBV4-2; size: once; D: .
CDR3: CATSWGPRKDTQYF; DNA: TGTGCCACCAGCTGGGGACCTCGGAAAGATACGCAGTATTTT; length: 14; J: TRBJ2-3; V: TRBV15; size: many; D: .
CDR3: CAISQQDGSQYF; DNA: TGTGCCATCAGTCAACAGGACGGCTCGCAGTATTTT; length: 12; J: TRBJ2-3; V: TRBV10-3; size: many; D: .
CDR3: CASSQDNAYEQYF; DNA: TGTGCCAGCAGCCAAGATAACGCCTACGAGCAGTACTTC; length: 13; J: TRBJ2-7; V: TRBV3-1; size: few; D: .
CDR3: CASTRTSGISYNEQFF; DNA: TGTGCCAGCACGCGGACTAGCGGGATCTCCTACAATGAGCAGTTCTTC; length: 16; J: TRBJ2-1; V: TRBV2; size: many; D: TRBD2
CDR3: CASSTTPNAGSHGYTF; DNA: TGTGCCAGTAGTACCACCCCCAACGCAGGGAGCCATGGCTACACCTTC; length: 16; J: TRBJ1-2; V: TRBV19; size: many; D: .
CDR3: CASSVAATGVLEPQHF; DNA: TGTGCCAGCAGCGTAGCGGCAACTGGCGTGTTAGAGCCCCAGCATTTT; length: 16; J: TRBJ1-5; V: TRBV9; size: many; D: .
CDR3: CASSVTDKETQYF; DNA: TGTGCCAGCAGCGTGACAGATAAAGAGACCCAGTACTTC; length: 13; J: TRBJ2-5; V: TRBV11-2; size: .; D: .
CDR3: CASSQAGFTEALF; DNA: TGCGCCAGCAGCCAGGCAGGGTTCACTGAAGCTCTCTTT; length: 13; J: TRBJ1-1; V: TRBV5-1; size: once; D: .
CDR3: CSASVDGGSSDTQYF; DNA: TGCAGTGCTAGTGTGGATGGCGGGAGTTCAGATACGCAGTATTTT; length: 15; J: TRBJ2-3; V: TRBV20-1; size: many; D: TRBD2
CDR3: CASRDVSNQPQHF; DNA: TGTGCCAGCCGGGACGTTAGCAATCAGCCCCAGCATTTT; length: 13; J: TRBJ1-5; V: TRBV2; size: .; D: .
CDR3: CASSTRTSYNEQFF; DNA: TGTGCCAGCAGTACACGGACTAGCTACAATGAGCAGTTCTTC; length: 14; J: TRBJ2-1; V: TRBV6-1; size: many; D: TRBD2
CDR3: CSVVSLEETQYF; DNA: TGCAGCGTTGTGAGCCTGGAAGAGACCCAGTACTTC; length: 12; J: TRBJ2-5; V: TRBV29-1; size: .; D: .
CDR3: CASRPRTSAHEQYF; DNA: TGTGCCAGCAGACCCCGGACAAGCGCCCACGAGCAGTACTTC; length: 14; J: TRBJ2-7; V: TRBV27; size: few; D: .
CDR3: CASSARQESVGNEQFF; DNA: TGTGCCAGCAGCGCACGACAGGAGTCGGTGGGTAATGAGCAGTTCTTC; length: 16; J: TRBJ2-1; V: TRBV9; size: many; D: .
CDR3: CASRYTEGRKETQYF; DNA: TGTGCCAGCAGATACACCGAGGGCAGAAAAGAGACCCAGTACTTC; length: 15; J: TRBJ2-5; V: TRBV6-5; size: many; D: .
CDR3: CAIRDGQGTGELFF; DNA: TGTGCCATCAGGGATGGGCAGGGCACCGGGGAGCTGTTTTTT; length: 14; J: TRBJ2-2; V: TRBV10-3; size: few; D: .
CDR3: CSAKPRGQIYNEQFF; DNA: TGCAGTGCTAAGCCACGGGGACAGATCTACAATGAGCAGTTCTTC; length: 15; J: TRBJ2-1; V: TRBV20-1; size: .; D: TRBD1
CDR3: CASSTAQAGTEAFF; DNA: TGTGCCAGTAGTACGGCCCAGGCGGGCACTGAAGCTTTCTTT; length: 14; J: TRBJ1-1; V: TRBV19; size: few; D: .
CDR3: CASKRGSLETQYF; DNA: TGTGCCAGCAAGCGCGGGAGCTTGGAGACCCAGTACTTC; length: 13; J: TRBJ2-5; V: TRBV7-2; size: .; D: TRBD2
CDR3: CSVGTSNSPLHF; DNA: TGCAGCGTTGGGACAAGTAATTCACCCCTCCACTTT; length: 12; J: TRBJ1-6; V: TRBV29-1; size: few; D: .
CDR3: CASPGGGETQYF; DNA: TGTGCCAGCCCAGGTGGGGGAGAGACCCAGTACTTC; length: 12; J: TRBJ2-5; V: TRBV19; size: many; D: .
CDR3: CASSFAGAETQYF; DNA: TGTGCCAGCAGCTTTGCAGGGGCAGAGACCCAGTACTTC; length: 13; J: TRBJ2-5; V: TRBV7-6; size: many; D: .
CDR3: CASIYPPDTQYF; DNA: TGTGCCAGCATTTATCCCCCAGATACGCAGTATTTT; length: 12; J: TRBJ2-3; V: TRBV28; size: many; D: .